Listed below are T cell receptor beta chains from one sample, sequenced in a study of blood T cell repertoires in COVID-19. Generated by immunoSEQ multiplex PCR, the TCRdb table keeps only in-frame clones and is missing some. Here the sample spans some 90,000 clones, 75% to 90% being singletons. The specimen sequenced was peripheral blood. These receptors were obtained from a woman aged 80 or over with active COVID-19. Each CDR3 is given with its conserved first and last residue. The D gene is left open where the match is weak. Some rows have no size entry. The others give once, few or many, or a class for an expanded clone.

clone_size: .
j_call: TRBJ1-1
v_call: TRBV18
d_call: TRBD1
cdr3_aa: CASSRTGRDTEAFF
cdr3_nt: TGTGCCAGCTCACGGACAGGGAGGGACACTGAAGCTTTCTTT

clone_size: .
j_call: TRBJ2-7
v_call: TRBV27
d_call: .
cdr3_aa: CASSLEGPYEQYF
cdr3_nt: TGTGCCAGCAGTTTAGAGGGTCCCTACGAGCAGTACTTC

clone_size: .
j_call: TRBJ2-2
v_call: TRBV24-1
d_call: TRBD2
cdr3_aa: CATSDPSSGRTGELFF
cdr3_nt: TGTGCCACCAGTGATCCTTCTAGCGGGAGAACCGGGGAGCTGTTTTTT

clone_size: .
j_call: TRBJ1-5
v_call: TRBV18
d_call: TRBD1
cdr3_aa: CASSPPDRGANQPQHF
cdr3_nt: TGTGCCAGCTCACCACCAGACAGGGGCGCCAATCAGCCCCAGCATTTT

clone_size: .
j_call: TRBJ2-1
v_call: TRBV6-5
d_call: TRBD2
cdr3_aa: CASSYSSSGSINEQFF
cdr3_nt: TGTGCCAGCAGTTACTCATCAAGCGGGAGTATCAATGAGCAGTTCTTC

clone_size: few
j_call: TRBJ2-7
v_call: TRBV7-2
d_call: .
cdr3_aa: CASSLALALEQYF
cdr3_nt: TGTGCCAGCAGCTTAGCCCTAGCGCTCGAGCAGTACTTC

clone_size: .
j_call: TRBJ2-7
v_call: TRBV28
d_call: .
cdr3_aa: CASRLAGGLYEQYF
cdr3_nt: TGTGCCAGCAGGTTGGCAGGGGGGCTATACGAGCAGTACTTC

clone_size: .
j_call: TRBJ1-1
v_call: TRBV4-3
d_call: .
cdr3_aa: CASSQQGSATEAFF
cdr3_nt: TGCGCCAGCAGCCAGCAGGGTTCGGCCACTGAAGCTTTCTTT

clone_size: .
j_call: TRBJ2-4
v_call: TRBV7-2
d_call: TRBD2
cdr3_aa: CASSPLLAENIQYF
cdr3_nt: TGTGCCAGCAGCCCATTACTAGCGGAAAACATTCAGTACTTC

clone_size: .
j_call: TRBJ2-3
v_call: TRBV28
d_call: TRBD2
cdr3_aa: CASGKGLAGASGTDTQYF
cdr3_nt: TGTGCCAGCGGGAAGGGACTAGCGGGAGCAAGCGGCACAGATACGCAGTATTTT

clone_size: .
j_call: TRBJ1-1
v_call: TRBV7-8
d_call: .
cdr3_aa: CASSLAFQGEAFF
cdr3_nt: TGTGCCAGCAGCTTAGCTTTCCAGGGTGAAGCTTTCTTT

clone_size: once
j_call: TRBJ2-2
v_call: TRBV27
d_call: TRBD2
cdr3_aa: CASSSRLAGSVGELFF
cdr3_nt: TGTGCCAGCAGTTCCCGACTAGCGGGTTCGGTCGGGGAGCTGTTTTTT

clone_size: .
j_call: TRBJ2-7
v_call: TRBV11-2
d_call: .
cdr3_aa: CASSLGGLPEQYF
cdr3_nt: TGTGCCAGCAGCTTAGGTGGCTTACCCGAGCAGTACTTC

clone_size: .
j_call: TRBJ2-3
v_call: TRBV27
d_call: TRBD2
cdr3_aa: CASSPLAGSSTDTQYF
cdr3_nt: TGTGCCAGCAGTCCGCTAGCGGGAAGCTCTACAGATACGCAGTATTTT

clone_size: .
j_call: TRBJ2-2
v_call: TRBV2
d_call: .
cdr3_aa: CASSPSGTGLSGELFF
cdr3_nt: TGTGCCAGCAGTCCCTCCGGGACTGGGCTTTCCGGGGAGCTGTTTTTT

clone_size: .
j_call: TRBJ2-1
v_call: TRBV6-1
d_call: TRBD2
cdr3_aa: CASSEGWGLFNEQFF
cdr3_nt: TGTGCCAGCAGTGAAGGGTGGGGACTATTCAATGAGCAGTTCTTC

clone_size: .
j_call: TRBJ1-2
v_call: TRBV7-2
d_call: .
cdr3_aa: CASSLARDRRRGYTF
cdr3_nt: TGTGCCAGCAGCTTAGCGCGTGACAGACGACGAGGCTACACCTTC

clone_size: .
j_call: TRBJ1-2
v_call: TRBV5-6
d_call: .
cdr3_aa: CASISVQGWALFDGYTF
cdr3_nt: TGTGCCAGTATTAGCGTCCAGGGGTGGGCCTTGTTTGATGGCTACACCTTC

clone_size: .
j_call: TRBJ1-4
v_call: TRBV5-1
d_call: TRBD1
cdr3_aa: CASSVGTGNEKLFF
cdr3_nt: TGCGCCAGCAGCGTCGGGACAGGGAATGAAAAACTGTTTTTT

clone_size: .
j_call: TRBJ1-5
v_call: TRBV10-3
d_call: .
cdr3_aa: CAISEERPPQPQHF
cdr3_nt: TGTGCCATCAGTGAAGAGCGACCTCCTCAGCCCCAGCATTTT

clone_size: few
j_call: TRBJ1-1
v_call: TRBV7-9
d_call: .
cdr3_aa: CASSLGQSDWNTEAFF
cdr3_nt: TGTGCCAGCAGCTTAGGTCAGAGCGACTGGAACACTGAAGCTTTCTTT

clone_size: .
j_call: TRBJ2-1
v_call: TRBV11-2
d_call: TRBD2
cdr3_aa: CASSLRDGTSGIYNEQFF
cdr3_nt: TGTGCCAGCAGCTTAAGGGACGGGACTAGCGGAATTTACAATGAGCAGTTCTTC

clone_size: .
j_call: TRBJ2-5
v_call: TRBV7-9
d_call: TRBD2
cdr3_aa: CASSSPGTSGRGQETQYF
cdr3_nt: TGTGCCAGCAGCTCGCCTGGGACTAGCGGGAGAGGTCAAGAGACCCAGTACTTC

clone_size: .
j_call: TRBJ2-1
v_call: TRBV3-1/TRBV3-2
d_call: .
cdr3_aa: CASSLGEDTEQFF
cdr3_nt: TGTGCCAGCAGCCTCGGTGAGGACACTGAGCAGTTCTTC

clone_size: .
j_call: TRBJ2-1
v_call: TRBV29-1
d_call: TRBD1
cdr3_aa: CSVGRDRGNEQFF
cdr3_nt: TGCAGCGTTGGGAGGGACAGGGGGAATGAGCAGTTCTTC

clone_size: once
j_call: TRBJ2-7
v_call: TRBV21-1
d_call: .
cdr3_aa: CASSFTTGTGASSEQYF
cdr3_nt: TGTGCCAGCAGCTTCACAACGGGGACAGGGGCCAGCTCCGAGCAGTACTTC

clone_size: .
j_call: TRBJ2-1
v_call: TRBV2
d_call: TRBD2
cdr3_aa: CASSPLAGVRNEQFF
cdr3_nt: TGTGCCAGCAGTCCTCTAGCGGGAGTGCGCAATGAGCAGTTCTTC

clone_size: once
j_call: TRBJ2-2
v_call: TRBV5-4
d_call: TRBD2
cdr3_aa: CASSLGAGGAGELFF
cdr3_nt: TGTGCCAGCAGCTTGGGTGCGGGGGGCGCCGGGGAGCTGTTTTTT

clone_size: .
j_call: TRBJ2-3
v_call: TRBV7-3
d_call: TRBD2
cdr3_aa: CASSLMGLAGPDTQYF
cdr3_nt: TGTGCCAGCAGCTTAATGGGACTAGCGGGACCGGATACGCAGTATTTT

clone_size: .
j_call: TRBJ2-7
v_call: TRBV14
d_call: TRBD1
cdr3_aa: CASSPGQESYEQYF
cdr3_nt: TGTGCCAGCAGCCCAGGACAGGAATCCTACGAGCAGTACTTC

clone_size: .
j_call: TRBJ2-7
v_call: TRBV9
d_call: .
cdr3_aa: CASGSRYEQYF
cdr3_nt: TGTGCCAGCGGGAGTAGATACGAGCAGTACTTC

clone_size: .
j_call: TRBJ2-7
v_call: TRBV2
d_call: TRBD1
cdr3_aa: CASSGGPGTGNYEQYF
cdr3_nt: TGTGCCAGCAGTGGGGGACCCGGGACAGGGAACTACGAGCAGTACTTC

clone_size: .
j_call: TRBJ2-1
v_call: TRBV7-2
d_call: TRBD2
cdr3_aa: CASSYPGTSGGNEQFF
cdr3_nt: TGTGCCAGCAGCTATCCTGGGACTAGCGGAGGGAATGAGCAGTTCTTC

clone_size: .
j_call: TRBJ2-1
v_call: TRBV24-1
d_call: TRBD2
cdr3_aa: CATSDPGVPSGAHNEQFF
cdr3_nt: TGTGCCACCAGTGATCCCGGAGTCCCTAGCGGAGCCCACAATGAGCAGTTCTTC

clone_size: .
j_call: TRBJ1-5
v_call: TRBV7-9
d_call: TRBD1
cdr3_aa: CASSWTGDQPQHF
cdr3_nt: TGTGCCAGCAGTTGGACAGGAGATCAGCCCCAGCATTTT

clone_size: .
j_call: TRBJ2-3
v_call: TRBV19
d_call: .
cdr3_aa: CASQQEGSTDTQYF
cdr3_nt: TGTGCCAGTCAACAGGAGGGGAGCACAGATACGCAGTATTTT

clone_size: .
j_call: TRBJ2-1
v_call: TRBV9
d_call: TRBD2
cdr3_aa: CASSPRLAGGPGNEQFF
cdr3_nt: TGTGCCAGCAGCCCTCGACTAGCGGGAGGGCCCGGCAATGAGCAGTTCTTC

clone_size: .
j_call: TRBJ2-1
v_call: TRBV28
d_call: TRBD2
cdr3_aa: CASSPRGGSGSFPYNEQFF
cdr3_nt: TGTGCCAGCAGTCCACGGGGGGGTAGCGGGAGTTTCCCCTACAATGAGCAGTTCTTC

clone_size: .
j_call: TRBJ2-1
v_call: TRBV4-1
d_call: TRBD2
cdr3_aa: CASSPTTSGSNEQFF
cdr3_nt: TGCGCCAGCAGCCCCACAACTAGCGGGAGCAATGAGCAGTTCTTC

clone_size: .
j_call: TRBJ2-3
v_call: TRBV14
d_call: TRBD2
cdr3_aa: CASSQDLAGADTQYF
cdr3_nt: TGTGCCAGCAGCCAAGATCTAGCGGGAGCAGATACGCAGTATTTT

clone_size: once
j_call: TRBJ2-5
v_call: TRBV2
d_call: .
cdr3_aa: CASSENGETQYF
cdr3_nt: TGTGCCAGCAGTGAAAACGGTGAGACCCAGTACTTC

clone_size: .
j_call: TRBJ2-1
v_call: TRBV20-1
d_call: TRBD1
cdr3_aa: CSARSRGRQFF
cdr3_nt: TGCAGTGCTAGATCCAGGGGGCGGCAGTTCTTC

clone_size: .
j_call: TRBJ1-4
v_call: TRBV27
d_call: .
cdr3_aa: CASSLRGSGLGNEKLFF
cdr3_nt: TGTGCCAGCAGTTTAAGGGGATCGGGACTAGGTAATGAAAAACTGTTTTTT